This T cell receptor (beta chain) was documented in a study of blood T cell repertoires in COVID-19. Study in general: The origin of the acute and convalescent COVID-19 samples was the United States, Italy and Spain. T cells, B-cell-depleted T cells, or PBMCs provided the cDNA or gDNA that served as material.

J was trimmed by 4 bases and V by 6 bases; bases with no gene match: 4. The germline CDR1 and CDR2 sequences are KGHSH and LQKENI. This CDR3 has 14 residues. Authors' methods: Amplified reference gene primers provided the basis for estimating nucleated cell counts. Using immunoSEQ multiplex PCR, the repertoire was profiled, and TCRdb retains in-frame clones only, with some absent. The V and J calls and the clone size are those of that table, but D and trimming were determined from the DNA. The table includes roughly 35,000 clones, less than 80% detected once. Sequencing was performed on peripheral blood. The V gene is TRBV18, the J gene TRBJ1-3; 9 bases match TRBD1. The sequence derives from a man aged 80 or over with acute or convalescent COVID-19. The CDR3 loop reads CASSGTGYGNTIYF. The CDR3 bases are TGTGCCAGCTCCGGGACAGGGTACGGAAACACCATATATTTT.